The clone carrying this T cell receptor (beta chain) was counted a single time. Antigen: not known. A sample-barcoded 5' primer and a J-beta primer mix were used in a second PCR of roughly 6 to 11 cycles. MiXCR was run by TCRdb on the 5' RACE reads, yielding one entry per CDR3 protein. The sample gives 1.5 million to 2 million distinct CDR3 sequences, 28% of which show up once; more than 6% is in the top ten. The record originates from a study of blood T cells in healthy people across ages. Findings of the study overall: The percentage of naive T cells correlated strongly with TCR beta diversity. Higher diversity and more naive CD4+ cells were features of long-lived donors, compared to aged donors.

The clonotype comes from a woman aged 25-40 years in good health. Source material: blood.

The CDR3 loop reads CASSLRTLDTEAFF. The CDR3 DNA is TGCGCCAGCAGCCTCCGAACCCTCGACACTGAAGCTTTCTTT. The chain carries TRBV5-1 and TRBJ1-1; no reliable D call. The CDR3 totals 14 residues. Germline V gene data show CDR1 as SGHRS and CDR2 as YFSETQ. Trimming stripped 4 bases from V and 3 bases from J, with 13 bases between.